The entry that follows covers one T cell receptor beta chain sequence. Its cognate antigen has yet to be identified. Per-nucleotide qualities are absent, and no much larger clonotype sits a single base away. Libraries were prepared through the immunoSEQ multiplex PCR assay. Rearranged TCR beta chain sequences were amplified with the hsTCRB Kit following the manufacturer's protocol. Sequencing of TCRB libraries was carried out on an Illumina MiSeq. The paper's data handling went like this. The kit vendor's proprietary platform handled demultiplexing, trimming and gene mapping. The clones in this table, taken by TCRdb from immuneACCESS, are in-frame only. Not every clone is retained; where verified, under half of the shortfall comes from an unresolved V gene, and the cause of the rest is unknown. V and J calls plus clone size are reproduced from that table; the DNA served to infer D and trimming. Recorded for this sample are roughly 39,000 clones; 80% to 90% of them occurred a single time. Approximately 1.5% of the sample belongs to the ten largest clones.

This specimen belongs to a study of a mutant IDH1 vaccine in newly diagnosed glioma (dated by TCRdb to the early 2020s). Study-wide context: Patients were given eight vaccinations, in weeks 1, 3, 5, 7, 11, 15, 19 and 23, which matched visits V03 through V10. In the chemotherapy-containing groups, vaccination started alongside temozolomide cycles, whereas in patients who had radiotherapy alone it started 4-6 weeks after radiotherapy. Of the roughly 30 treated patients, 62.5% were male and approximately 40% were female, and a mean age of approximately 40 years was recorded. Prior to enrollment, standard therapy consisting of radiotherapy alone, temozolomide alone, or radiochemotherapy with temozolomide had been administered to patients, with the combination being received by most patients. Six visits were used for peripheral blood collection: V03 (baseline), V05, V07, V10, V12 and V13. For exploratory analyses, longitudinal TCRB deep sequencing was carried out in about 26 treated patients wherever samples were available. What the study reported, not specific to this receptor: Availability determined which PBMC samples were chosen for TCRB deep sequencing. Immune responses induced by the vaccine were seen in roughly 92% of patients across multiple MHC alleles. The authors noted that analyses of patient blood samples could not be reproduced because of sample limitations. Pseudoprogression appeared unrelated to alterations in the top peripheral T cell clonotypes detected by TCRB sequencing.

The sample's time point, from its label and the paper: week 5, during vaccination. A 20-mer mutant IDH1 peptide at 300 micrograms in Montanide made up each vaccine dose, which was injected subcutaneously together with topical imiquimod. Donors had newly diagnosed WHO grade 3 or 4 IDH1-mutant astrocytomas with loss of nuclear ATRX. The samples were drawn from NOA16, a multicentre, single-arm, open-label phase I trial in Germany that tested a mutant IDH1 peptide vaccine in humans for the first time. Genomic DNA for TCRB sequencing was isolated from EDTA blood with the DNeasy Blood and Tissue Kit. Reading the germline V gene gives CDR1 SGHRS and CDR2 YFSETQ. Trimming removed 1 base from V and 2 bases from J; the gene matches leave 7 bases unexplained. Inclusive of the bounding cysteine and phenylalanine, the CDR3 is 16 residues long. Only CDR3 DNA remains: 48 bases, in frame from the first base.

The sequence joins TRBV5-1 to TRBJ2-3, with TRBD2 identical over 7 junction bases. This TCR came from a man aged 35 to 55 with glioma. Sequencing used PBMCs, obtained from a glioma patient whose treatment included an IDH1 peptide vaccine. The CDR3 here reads CASSLLASGTTDTQYF. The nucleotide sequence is TGCGCCAGCAGCTTGTTGGCTAGCGGAACCACAGATACGCAGTATTTT.